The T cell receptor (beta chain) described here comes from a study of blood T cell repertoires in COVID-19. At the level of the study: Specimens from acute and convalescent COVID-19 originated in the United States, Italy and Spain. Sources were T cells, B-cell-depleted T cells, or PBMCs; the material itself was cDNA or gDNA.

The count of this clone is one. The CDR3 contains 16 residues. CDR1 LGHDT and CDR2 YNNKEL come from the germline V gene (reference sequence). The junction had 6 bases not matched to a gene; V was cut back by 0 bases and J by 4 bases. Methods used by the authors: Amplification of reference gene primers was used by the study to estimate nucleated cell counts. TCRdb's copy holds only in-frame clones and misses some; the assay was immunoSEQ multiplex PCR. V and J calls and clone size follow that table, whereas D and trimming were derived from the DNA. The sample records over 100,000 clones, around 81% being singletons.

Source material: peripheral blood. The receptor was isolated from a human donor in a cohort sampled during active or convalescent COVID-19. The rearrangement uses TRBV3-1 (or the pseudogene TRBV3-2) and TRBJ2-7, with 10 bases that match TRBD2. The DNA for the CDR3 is TGTGCCAGCAGCCAAGATCCACTAGCGGGGTTGTACGAGCAGTACTTC. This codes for CASSQDPLAGLYEQYF.